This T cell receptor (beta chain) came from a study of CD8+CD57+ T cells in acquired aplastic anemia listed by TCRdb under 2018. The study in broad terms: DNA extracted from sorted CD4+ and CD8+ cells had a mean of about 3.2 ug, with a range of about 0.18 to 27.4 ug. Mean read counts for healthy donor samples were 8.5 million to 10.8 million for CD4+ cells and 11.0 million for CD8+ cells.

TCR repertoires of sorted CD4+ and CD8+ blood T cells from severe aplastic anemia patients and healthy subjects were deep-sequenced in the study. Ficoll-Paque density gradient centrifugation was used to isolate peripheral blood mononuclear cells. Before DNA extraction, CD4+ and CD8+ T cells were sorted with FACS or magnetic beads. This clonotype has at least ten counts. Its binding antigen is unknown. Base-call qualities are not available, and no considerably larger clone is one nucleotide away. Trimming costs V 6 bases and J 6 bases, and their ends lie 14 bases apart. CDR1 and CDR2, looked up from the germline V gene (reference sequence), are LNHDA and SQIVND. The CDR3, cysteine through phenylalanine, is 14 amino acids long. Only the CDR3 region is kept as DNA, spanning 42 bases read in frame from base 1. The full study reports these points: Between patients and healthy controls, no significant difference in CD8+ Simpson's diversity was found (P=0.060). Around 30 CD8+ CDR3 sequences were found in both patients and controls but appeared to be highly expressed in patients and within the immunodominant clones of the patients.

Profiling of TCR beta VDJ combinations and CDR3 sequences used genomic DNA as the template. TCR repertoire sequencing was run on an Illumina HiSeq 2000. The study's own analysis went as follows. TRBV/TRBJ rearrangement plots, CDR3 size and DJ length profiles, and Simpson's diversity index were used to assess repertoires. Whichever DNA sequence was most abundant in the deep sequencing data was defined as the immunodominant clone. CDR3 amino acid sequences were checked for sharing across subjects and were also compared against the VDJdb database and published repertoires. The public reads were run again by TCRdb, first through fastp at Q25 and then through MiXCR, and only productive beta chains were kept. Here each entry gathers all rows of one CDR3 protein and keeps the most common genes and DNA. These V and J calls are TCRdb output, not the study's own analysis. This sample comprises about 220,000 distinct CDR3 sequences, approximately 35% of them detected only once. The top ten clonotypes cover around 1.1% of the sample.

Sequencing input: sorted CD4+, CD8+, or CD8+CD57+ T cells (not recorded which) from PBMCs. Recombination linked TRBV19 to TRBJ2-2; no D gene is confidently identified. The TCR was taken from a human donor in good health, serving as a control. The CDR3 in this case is CASRKGRSPGELFF. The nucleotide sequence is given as TGTGCCAGTAGGAAGGGAAGGTCCCCCGGGGAGCTGTTTTTT.